Listed below are T cell receptor beta chains from one sample, sequenced in a study of metastatic and nonmetastatic thyroid tumors. Using MiXCR, TCRdb re-called clones from the PCR reads. The table includes about 39,000 clones, around 20% detected once. The sequenced material came from blood. Receptors were obtained from a female donor with papillary thyroid cancer or a benign thyroid nodule (not recorded which). Some clones in this sample may be carry-over from other donors' samples. The CDR3 runs from the conserved cysteine through the conserved F or W. D genes are given only for firm matches. Clone size, where shown, is once, few, many, or a class for clones that have expanded.

J | D | V | size | length | CDR3 | DNA
TRBJ1-2 | . | TRBV5-1 | . | 13 | CASIDGTGYGYTF | TGCGCCAGCATCGACGGGACGGGTTATGGCTACACCTTC
TRBJ2-1 | TRBD2 | TRBV11-2 | many | 14 | CASSLTSGANEQFF | TGTGCCAGCAGCTTAACCAGCGGGGCCAATGAGCAGTTCTTC
TRBJ2-7 | . | TRBV20-1 | . | 14 | CSAIDRTGGYEQYF | TGCAGTGCTATAGATAGGACAGGAGGGTACGAGCAGTACTTC
TRBJ2-7 | . | TRBV27 | few | 16 | CASSLRGYYVAYEQYF | TGTGCCAGCAGTTTACGTGGGTACTATGTTGCCTACGAGCAGTACTTC
TRBJ1-2 | TRBD1 | TRBV30 | . | 13 | CAWLGQGYYGYTF | TGTGCCTGGTTGGGACAGGGCTACTATGGCTACACCTTC
TRBJ2-7 | TRBD1 | TRBV5-1 | many | 13 | CASSEGQGAEQYF | TGCGCCAGCAGCGAGGGACAGGGAGCGGAGCAGTACTTC
TRBJ2-1 | TRBD1 | TRBV4-2 | . | 15 | CASSRGQGAYNEQFF | TGTGCCAGCAGCCGTGGACAGGGGGCCTACAATGAGCAGTTCTTC
TRBJ2-3 | . | TRBV28 | many | 14 | CASSLTGGTDTQYF | TGTGCCAGCAGTTTAACGGGAGGCACAGATACGCAGTATTTT
TRBJ2-1 | . | TRBV7-2 | . | 18 | CASSLAWGGRSPYNEQFF | TGTGCCAGCAGCTTAGCGTGGGGCGGTAGGTCCCCGTACAATGAGCAGTTCTTC
TRBJ1-1 | . | TRBV20-1 | many | 14 | CSARGFTMNTEAFF | TGCAGTGCTCGGGGCTTCACTATGAACACTGAAGCTTTCTTT
TRBJ1-4 | TRBD1 | TRBV6-1 | few | 14 | CASSQGTGDEKLFF | TGTGCCAGCAGCCAAGGGACAGGGGATGAAAAACTGTTTTTT
TRBJ2-1 | TRBD2 | TRBV12-3/TRBV12-4 | many | 14 | CASIPGTSAGGQFF | TGTGCCAGCATTCCCGGGACTAGCGCCGGTGGGCAGTTCTTC
TRBJ1-2 | . | TRBV27 | many | 13 | CASSSTSGSGYTF | TGTGCCAGCAGTTCAACCTCAGGGTCCGGCTACACCTTC